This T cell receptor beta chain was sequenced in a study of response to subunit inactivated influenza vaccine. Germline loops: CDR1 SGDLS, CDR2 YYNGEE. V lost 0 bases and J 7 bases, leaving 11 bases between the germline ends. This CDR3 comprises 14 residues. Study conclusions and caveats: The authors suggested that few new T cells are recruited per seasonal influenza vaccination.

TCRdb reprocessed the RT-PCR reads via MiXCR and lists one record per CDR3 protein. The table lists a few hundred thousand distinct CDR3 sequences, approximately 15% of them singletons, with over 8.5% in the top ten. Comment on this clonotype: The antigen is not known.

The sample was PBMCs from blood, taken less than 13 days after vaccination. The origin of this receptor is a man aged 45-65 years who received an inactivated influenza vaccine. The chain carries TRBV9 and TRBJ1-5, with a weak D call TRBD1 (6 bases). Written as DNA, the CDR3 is TGTGCCAGCAGCGTAGGTGGGGGCGGACAGCCCCAGCATTTT. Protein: CASSVGGGGQPQHF. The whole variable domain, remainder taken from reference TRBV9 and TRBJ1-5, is DSGVTQTPKHLITATGQRVTLRCSPRSGDLSVYWYQQSLDQGLQFLIQYYNGEERAKGNILERFSAQQFPDLHSELNLSSLELGDSALYFCASSVGGGGQPQHFGDGTRLSIL.